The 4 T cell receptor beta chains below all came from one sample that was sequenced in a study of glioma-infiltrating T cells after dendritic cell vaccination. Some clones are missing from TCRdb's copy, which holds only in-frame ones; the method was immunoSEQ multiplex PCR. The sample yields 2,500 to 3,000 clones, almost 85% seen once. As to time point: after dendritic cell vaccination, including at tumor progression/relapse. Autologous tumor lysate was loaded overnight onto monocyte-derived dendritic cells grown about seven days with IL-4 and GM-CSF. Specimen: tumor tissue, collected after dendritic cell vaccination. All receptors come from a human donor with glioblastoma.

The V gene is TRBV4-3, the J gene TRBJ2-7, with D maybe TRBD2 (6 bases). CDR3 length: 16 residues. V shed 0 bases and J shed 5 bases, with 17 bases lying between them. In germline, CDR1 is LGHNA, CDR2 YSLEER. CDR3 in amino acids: CASSQDHSGSPNEQYF. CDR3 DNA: TGCGCCAGCAGCCAAGATCATTCCGGGAGTCCGAACGAGCAGTACTTC.

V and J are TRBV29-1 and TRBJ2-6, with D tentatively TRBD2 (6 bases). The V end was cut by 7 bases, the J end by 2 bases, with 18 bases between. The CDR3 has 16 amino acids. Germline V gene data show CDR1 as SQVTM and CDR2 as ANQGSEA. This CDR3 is CSAGNRGGTGANVLTF. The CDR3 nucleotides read TGCAGCGCGGGAAACCGGGGCGGGACTGGGGCCAACGTCCTGACTTTC.

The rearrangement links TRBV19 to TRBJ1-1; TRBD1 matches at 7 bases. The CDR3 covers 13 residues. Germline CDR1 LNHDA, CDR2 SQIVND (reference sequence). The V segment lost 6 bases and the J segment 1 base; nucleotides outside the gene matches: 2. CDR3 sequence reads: CASRGTENTEAFF. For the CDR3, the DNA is TGTGCCAGTAGGGGGACAGAGAACACTGAAGCTTTCTTT.

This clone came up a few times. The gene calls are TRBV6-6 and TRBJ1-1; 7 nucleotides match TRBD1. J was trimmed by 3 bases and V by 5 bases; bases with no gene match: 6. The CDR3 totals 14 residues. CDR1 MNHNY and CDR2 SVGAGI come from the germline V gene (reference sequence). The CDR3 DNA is TGTGCCAGCAGTCGCAGGGGGGCGGACACTGAAGCTTTCTTT. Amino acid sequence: CASSRRGADTEAFF.